This is a list of T cell receptor beta chains from one sample in a study of cytomegalovirus exposure and HLA in healthy donors. The repertoire was sequenced with immunoSEQ multiplex PCR; TCRdb's copy has only in-frame clones and lacks some. Among about 130,000 clones, about 74% were seen once, and the ten largest hold 4% to 4.5%. What was sequenced was PBMCs. The receptor source for this set is a woman aged 45-59 years in good health and CMV-seropositive. The CDR3 runs from the conserved cysteine through the conserved F or W. The D gene is left open where the match is weak. Not all rows give a size; the values are once, few, many and, for expanded clones, a class.

abundance: .
v_gene: TRBV7-3
d_gene: TRBD1
j_gene: TRBJ1-1
CDR3nt: TGTGCCAGCAGCACACAGGGGGCTTTAACTGAAGCTTTCTTT
CDR3aa: CASSTQGALTEAFF

abundance: .
v_gene: TRBV10-3
d_gene: TRBD1
j_gene: TRBJ2-7
CDR3nt: TGTGCCATCAGGAACAGGGGTCAGGGCGAGCAGTACTTC
CDR3aa: CAIRNRGQGEQYF

abundance: .
v_gene: TRBV29-1
d_gene: .
j_gene: TRBJ2-1
CDR3nt: TGCAGCGTTGAAGATCCAACGAGAGCTGAGCAGTTCTTC
CDR3aa: CSVEDPTRAEQFF

abundance: .
v_gene: TRBV25-1
d_gene: .
j_gene: TRBJ1-2
CDR3nt: TGTGCCAGCAGTGAATATAAAGGGGGAGCTAACTATGGCTACACCTTC
CDR3aa: CASSEYKGGANYGYTF

abundance: .
v_gene: TRBV25-1
d_gene: .
j_gene: TRBJ2-1
CDR3nt: TGTGCCAGCAGGTCGACAGAAACTTACAATGAGCAGTTCTTC
CDR3aa: CASRSTETYNEQFF

abundance: few
v_gene: TRBV10-1
d_gene: TRBD2
j_gene: TRBJ2-7
CDR3nt: TGCGCCAGCACAAGAGCGGGGGGGTCCCACGAGCAGTACTTC
CDR3aa: CASTRAGGSHEQYF

abundance: .
v_gene: TRBV2
d_gene: .
j_gene: TRBJ2-1
CDR3nt: TGTGCCAGCAGGGGCGGGGCTAGCTCCTACAATGAGCAGTTCTTC
CDR3aa: CASRGGASSYNEQFF

abundance: .
v_gene: TRBV5-8
d_gene: .
j_gene: TRBJ1-5
CDR3nt: TGTGCCAGCAGCTTGATATTGTCAGCGACCCAGCATTTT
CDR3aa: CASSLILSATQHF

abundance: .
v_gene: TRBV30
d_gene: .
j_gene: TRBJ1-4
CDR3nt: TGTGCCTGGACAGGGCAGGGTCGTGAAAAACTGTTTTTT
CDR3aa: CAWTGQGREKLFF

abundance: few
v_gene: TRBV5-1
d_gene: TRBD2
j_gene: TRBJ2-7
CDR3nt: TGCGCCAGCAGCTTGGCCCGGGGGGTGAGCGAGCAGTACTTC
CDR3aa: CASSLARGVSEQYF

abundance: .
v_gene: TRBV10-3
d_gene: .
j_gene: TRBJ2-5
CDR3nt: TGTGCCATCAGTGATTGGCAGGGAGAGACCCAGTACTTC
CDR3aa: CAISDWQGETQYF

abundance: .
v_gene: TRBV6-5
d_gene: .
j_gene: TRBJ1-3
CDR3nt: TGTGCCAGCAGCGACGGACAGACTGGAAACACCATATATTTT
CDR3aa: CASSDGQTGNTIYF

abundance: once
v_gene: TRBV6-5
d_gene: .
j_gene: TRBJ2-7
CDR3nt: TGTGCCAGCAGTTACTCGACCAGCAGGTACGAGCAGTACTTC
CDR3aa: CASSYSTSRYEQYF

abundance: .
v_gene: TRBV19
d_gene: TRBD2
j_gene: TRBJ2-3
CDR3nt: TGTGCCAGTAGTAGCGCTAGCGGGGCTACAGATACGCAGTATTTT
CDR3aa: CASSSASGATDTQYF

abundance: .
v_gene: TRBV6-5
d_gene: .
j_gene: TRBJ2-6
CDR3nt: TGTGCCAGCAGACGTGAGGACTCTGGGGCCAACGTCCTGACTTTC
CDR3aa: CASRREDSGANVLTF

abundance: .
v_gene: TRBV11-2
d_gene: TRBD1
j_gene: TRBJ1-2
CDR3nt: TGTGCCAGCAGCTCCCAGGGGGCGCGGGTCTATGGCTACACCTTC
CDR3aa: CASSSQGARVYGYTF

abundance: .
v_gene: TRBV19
d_gene: TRBD1
j_gene: TRBJ1-2
CDR3nt: TGTGCCACCCTGACAGGGGGCCTCGGCTACACCTTC
CDR3aa: CATLTGGLGYTF

abundance: few
v_gene: TRBV4-3
d_gene: TRBD2
j_gene: TRBJ2-3
CDR3nt: TGCGCCAGCAGCAAGACTAGCGGGGGGTTGATGACGCAGTATTTT
CDR3aa: CASSKTSGGLMTQYF

abundance: few
v_gene: TRBV11-3
d_gene: .
j_gene: TRBJ2-7
CDR3nt: TGTGCCAGCAGCTTGGACAAATCCTACGAGCAGTACTTC
CDR3aa: CASSLDKSYEQYF

abundance: .
v_gene: TRBV7-2
d_gene: TRBD1
j_gene: TRBJ1-2
CDR3nt: TGTGCCAGCAGCTCGGGACAGGGCTACTCTGGCTACACCTTC
CDR3aa: CASSSGQGYSGYTF

abundance: .
v_gene: TRBV2
d_gene: .
j_gene: TRBJ1-6
CDR3nt: TGTGCCAGCCGAGCCTCTTCCTCCTATAATTCACCCCTCCACTTT
CDR3aa: CASRASSSYNSPLHF

abundance: .
v_gene: TRBV19
d_gene: TRBD1
j_gene: TRBJ1-5
CDR3nt: TGTGCCAGTAGAGGACAGGGCCAAGGATTTCAGCCCCAGCATTTT
CDR3aa: CASRGQGQGFQPQHF

abundance: .
v_gene: TRBV5-6
d_gene: TRBD1
j_gene: TRBJ1-2
CDR3nt: TGTGCCAGCAGCTTCGATTCACCGGGACAGGGCCCCTATGGCTACACCTTC
CDR3aa: CASSFDSPGQGPYGYTF

abundance: .
v_gene: TRBV7-3
d_gene: TRBD1
j_gene: TRBJ1-1
CDR3nt: TGTGCCAGCAGCTTAAATAGGGGGCCGGACACTGAAGCTTTCTTT
CDR3aa: CASSLNRGPDTEAFF

abundance: .
v_gene: TRBV18
d_gene: TRBD1
j_gene: TRBJ1-1
CDR3nt: TGTGCCAGCTCACCGGACAGGCAGGCCACTGAAGCTTTCTTT
CDR3aa: CASSPDRQATEAFF

abundance: .
v_gene: TRBV11-2
d_gene: TRBD1
j_gene: TRBJ2-7
CDR3nt: TGTGCCAGCAGCTTAGACGCCGGACAGGGGGCGTACGAGCAGTACTTC
CDR3aa: CASSLDAGQGAYEQYF

abundance: few
v_gene: TRBV9
d_gene: .
j_gene: TRBJ2-3
CDR3nt: TGTGCCAGCAGCGTAGCGGGGATACGGGATACGCAGTATTTT
CDR3aa: CASSVAGIRDTQYF

abundance: .
v_gene: TRBV5-1
d_gene: .
j_gene: TRBJ2-5
CDR3nt: TGCGCCAGCAGCTTGGCAGGCAGCTCACAAGAGACCCAGTACTTC
CDR3aa: CASSLAGSSQETQYF

abundance: .
v_gene: TRBV9
d_gene: TRBD2
j_gene: TRBJ2-1
CDR3nt: TGTGCCAGCAGCGAATTGCGGGGGGGGTACAATGAGCAGTTCTTC
CDR3aa: CASSELRGGYNEQFF

abundance: .
v_gene: TRBV4-3
d_gene: TRBD1
j_gene: TRBJ1-4
CDR3nt: TGCGCCAGCAGCCAAGATTCGCCCGGCAGGGGGGTTGAAAAACTGTTTTTT
CDR3aa: CASSQDSPGRGVEKLFF

abundance: once
v_gene: TRBV2
d_gene: .
j_gene: TRBJ1-5
CDR3nt: TGTGCCAGCAGTGAAGGACAGGACAATCAGCCCCAGCATTTT
CDR3aa: CASSEGQDNQPQHF

abundance: .
v_gene: TRBV5-8
d_gene: .
j_gene: TRBJ2-3
CDR3nt: TGTGCCAGCAGCTCCCGAAGGGGGGGGGATACGCAGTATTTT
CDR3aa: CASSSRRGGDTQYF

abundance: .
v_gene: TRBV6-5
d_gene: .
j_gene: TRBJ2-5
CDR3nt: TGTGCCAGCAGACCCAACTGGCGGGGAGAGACCCAGTACTTC
CDR3aa: CASRPNWRGETQYF

abundance: once
v_gene: TRBV5-1
d_gene: .
j_gene: TRBJ2-1
CDR3nt: TGCGCCAGCAGTGGAACAGAGTACAATGAGCAGTTCTTC
CDR3aa: CASSGTEYNEQFF

abundance: few
v_gene: TRBV5-1
d_gene: .
j_gene: TRBJ1-2
CDR3nt: TGCGCCAGCAGCTCCGGGGGGGGGTATGGCTACACCTTC
CDR3aa: CASSSGGGYGYTF

abundance: .
v_gene: TRBV27
d_gene: TRBD1
j_gene: TRBJ2-7
CDR3nt: TGTGCCAGCAGTATCAACAGGGGCGACGAGCAGTACTTC
CDR3aa: CASSINRGDEQYF

abundance: .
v_gene: TRBV7-2
d_gene: TRBD1
j_gene: TRBJ2-1
CDR3nt: TGTGCCAGCAGCTTAGCTTGGGACAGCTCCTACAATGAGCAGTTCTTC
CDR3aa: CASSLAWDSSYNEQFF

abundance: few
v_gene: TRBV5-6
d_gene: .
j_gene: TRBJ2-3
CDR3nt: TGTGCCAGCAGCTTGTCCCTTTCGCGGAGGGATACGCAGTATTTT
CDR3aa: CASSLSLSRRDTQYF

abundance: .
v_gene: TRBV6-1
d_gene: TRBD1
j_gene: TRBJ2-7
CDR3nt: TGTGCCAGCACCCGACAGGGGATTAACGAGCAGTACTTC
CDR3aa: CASTRQGINEQYF

abundance: .
v_gene: TRBV6-4
d_gene: .
j_gene: TRBJ2-2
CDR3nt: TGTGCCAGCAGTGAGGTTCCCGGGGGGACAAACGCGAACACCGGGGAGCTGTTTTTT
CDR3aa: CASSEVPGGTNANTGELFF

abundance: .
v_gene: TRBV15
d_gene: .
j_gene: TRBJ2-7
CDR3nt: TGTGCCACCAGCAGAGATCCGGCAGGCAGTTACGAGCAGTACTTC
CDR3aa: CATSRDPAGSYEQYF

abundance: .
v_gene: TRBV29-1
d_gene: TRBD1
j_gene: TRBJ2-3
CDR3nt: TGCAGCGTTGCCTTCGGACAGGGATGGACAGATACGCAGTATTTT
CDR3aa: CSVAFGQGWTDTQYF

abundance: .
v_gene: TRBV7-2
d_gene: TRBD1
j_gene: TRBJ1-6
CDR3nt: TGTGCCAGCAGCTGGCTCGGACAGGAAAACTCCTATAATTCACCCCTCCACTTT
CDR3aa: CASSWLGQENSYNSPLHF

abundance: .
v_gene: TRBV13
d_gene: .
j_gene: TRBJ2-6
CDR3nt: TGTGCCAGCAGCTTAGGACATACCCTCTCTGGGGCCAACGTCCTGACTTTC
CDR3aa: CASSLGHTLSGANVLTF

abundance: .
v_gene: TRBV5-1
d_gene: .
j_gene: TRBJ1-4
CDR3nt: TGCGCCAGCAGCCCCCAGGGTACAGCTAATGAAAAACTGTTTTTT
CDR3aa: CASSPQGTANEKLFF

abundance: .
v_gene: TRBV9
d_gene: .
j_gene: TRBJ2-1
CDR3nt: TGTGCCAGCACGAAGCGGGCAGACACCTCTTACAATGAGCAGTTCTTC
CDR3aa: CASTKRADTSYNEQFF

abundance: .
v_gene: TRBV7-9
d_gene: .
j_gene: TRBJ2-7
CDR3nt: TGTGCCGGGCAAGGGAGCTACGAGCAGTACTTC
CDR3aa: CAGQGSYEQYF

abundance: .
v_gene: TRBV20-1
d_gene: .
j_gene: TRBJ2-7
CDR3nt: TGCAGTCCGAGGCAGGGGAACGAGCAGTACTTC
CDR3aa: CSPRQGNEQYF

abundance: .
v_gene: TRBV18
d_gene: TRBD2
j_gene: TRBJ2-7
CDR3nt: TGTGCCAGCTCACCATCCGAGCGGGGACTTCCCTACGAGCAGTACTTC
CDR3aa: CASSPSERGLPYEQYF

abundance: .
v_gene: TRBV18
d_gene: .
j_gene: TRBJ2-5
CDR3nt: TGTGCCAGCTCAACATATCAGGGGCCCGAGACCCAGTACTTC
CDR3aa: CASSTYQGPETQYF

abundance: .
v_gene: TRBV7-9
d_gene: TRBD1
j_gene: TRBJ2-3
CDR3nt: TGTGCCAGCAGCTCCCCTCAGGGGGCCTCAGATACGCAGTATTTT
CDR3aa: CASSSPQGASDTQYF

abundance: .
v_gene: TRBV4-1
d_gene: .
j_gene: TRBJ1-1
CDR3nt: TGCGCCACCTCTTCGTCGGCTCCGGGGTACACTGAAGCTTTCTTT
CDR3aa: CATSSSAPGYTEAFF

abundance: few
v_gene: TRBV7-9
d_gene: TRBD2
j_gene: TRBJ2-2
CDR3nt: TGTGCCAGCAGCTCATGGACTAGCGGGGGGGTCGGCACCGGGGAGCTGTTTTTT
CDR3aa: CASSSWTSGGVGTGELFF

abundance: .
v_gene: TRBV27
d_gene: TRBD2
j_gene: TRBJ2-1
CDR3nt: TGTGCCAGCAGTTTGAGCGGGGGGGCCGGGAATGAGCAGTTCTTC
CDR3aa: CASSLSGGAGNEQFF

abundance: few
v_gene: TRBV7-3
d_gene: .
j_gene: TRBJ1-1
CDR3nt: TGTGCCAGCAGCTCGGGCCCGGGGGGGAAGGCCGAAGCTTTCTTT
CDR3aa: CASSSGPGGKAEAFF